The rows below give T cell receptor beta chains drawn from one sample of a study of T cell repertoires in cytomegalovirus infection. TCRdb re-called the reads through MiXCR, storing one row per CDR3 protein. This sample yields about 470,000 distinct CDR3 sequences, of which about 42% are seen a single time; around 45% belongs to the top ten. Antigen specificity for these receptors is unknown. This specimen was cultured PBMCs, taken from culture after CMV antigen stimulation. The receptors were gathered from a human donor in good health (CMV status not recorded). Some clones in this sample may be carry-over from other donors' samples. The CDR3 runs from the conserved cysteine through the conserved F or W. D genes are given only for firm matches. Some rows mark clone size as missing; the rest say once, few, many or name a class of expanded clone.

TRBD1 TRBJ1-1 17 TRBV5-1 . CASSRGDRGRRVTEAFF TGCGCCAGCAGCCGGGGGGACAGGGGGCGCCGGGTCACTGAAGCTTTCTTT
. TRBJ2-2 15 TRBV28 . CASTLWRGNTGELFF TGTGCCAGCACCCTATGGCGGGGGAACACCGGGGAGCTGTTTTTT
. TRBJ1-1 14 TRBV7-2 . CDSSRRQVNTEAFF TGTGACAGCAGCCGTCGACAGGTGAACACTGAAGCTTTCTTT
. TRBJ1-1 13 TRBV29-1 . CSVAGRLNTEAFF TGCAGCGTTGCCGGCAGATTGAACACTGAAGCTTTCTTT
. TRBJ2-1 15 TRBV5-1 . CASSDPGGARVEQFF TGCGCCAGCAGCGATCCAGGGGGGGCGCGTGTTGAGCAGTTCTTC
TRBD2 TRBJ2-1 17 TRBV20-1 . CSAHETSGRSSYNEQFF TGCAGTGCTCACGAAACTAGCGGGAGGAGCTCCTACAATGAGCAGTTCTTC
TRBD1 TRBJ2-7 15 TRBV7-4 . CASSPGQGVYYEQYF TGTGCCAGCAGCCCTGGACAGGGGGTCTACTACGAGCAGTACTTC
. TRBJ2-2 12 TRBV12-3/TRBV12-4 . CATNLVTGELFF TGTGCCACCAACTTGGTCACCGGGGAGCTGTTTTTT
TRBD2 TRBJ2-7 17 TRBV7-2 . CASSRTSGGPLNYEQYF TGTGCCAGCAGCCGGACTAGCGGGGGGCCTTTGAATTACGAGCAGTACTTC
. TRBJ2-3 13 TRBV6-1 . CASNKRLTDTQYF TGTGCCAGCAATAAGCGGCTGACAGATACGCAGTATTTT
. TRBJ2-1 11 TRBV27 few CASMDPPRQFF TGTGCCAGCATGGACCCGCCGAGGCAGTTCTTC
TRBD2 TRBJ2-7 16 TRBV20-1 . CSARDPGLAGTYEQYF TGCAGTGCTAGAGACCCGGGACTAGCGGGCACCTACGAGCAGTACTTC
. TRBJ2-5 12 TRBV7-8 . CASSWGPETQYF TGTGCCAGCAGCTGGGGCCCAGAGACCCAGTACTTC
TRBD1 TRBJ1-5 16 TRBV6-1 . CASRSTGTASNQPQHF TGTGCCAGCAGATCTACCGGGACAGCTAGCAATCAGCCCCAGCATTTT
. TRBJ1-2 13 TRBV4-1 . CASSQELEDGYTF TGCGCCAGCAGCCAAGAGCTAGAAGATGGCTACACCTTC
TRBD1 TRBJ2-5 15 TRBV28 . CASSAYRGRSGAQYF TGTGCCAGCAGTGCGTACAGGGGCCGCTCTGGTGCCCAGTACTTC
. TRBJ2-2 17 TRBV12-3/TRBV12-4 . CASSLRLRGKGTGELFF TGTGCCAGCAGTTTAAGATTGCGGGGAAAAGGTACCGGGGAGCTGTTTTTT
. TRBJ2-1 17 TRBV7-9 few CASSFMLGGLSYNEQFF TGTGCCAGCAGCTTCATGTTAGGGGGGCTCTCCTACAATGAGCAGTTCTTC
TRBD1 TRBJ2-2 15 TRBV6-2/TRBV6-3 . CASSSTGGTTGELFF TGTGCCAGCAGTTCTACAGGGGGCACGACCGGGGAGCTGTTTTTT
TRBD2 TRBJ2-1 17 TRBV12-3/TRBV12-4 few CASSSHYSGTSIDEQFF TGTGCCAGCAGTTCACATTACTCCGGGACTAGTATCGATGAGCAGTTCTTC
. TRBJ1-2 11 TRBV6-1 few CASSEGYGYTF TGTGCCAGCAGTGAGGGCTATGGCTACACCTTC
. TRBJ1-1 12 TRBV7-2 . CASSLASSRTFF TGTGCCAGCAGCCTCGCTTCCTCAAGGACTTTCTTT
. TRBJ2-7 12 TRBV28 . CASRKPPQFQYF TGTGCCAGCAGGAAACCTCCGCAGTTCCAGTACTTC
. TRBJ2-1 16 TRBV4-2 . CASSRNGASSYNEQFF TGTGCCAGCAGCCGTAACGGGGCGAGCTCCTACAATGAGCAGTTCTTC
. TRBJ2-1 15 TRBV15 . CATSGGPLSYNEQFF TGTGCCACCAGCGGGGGGCCACTCTCCTACAATGAGCAGTTCTTC
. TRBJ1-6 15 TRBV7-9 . CASSLRTVGDSPLHF TGTGCCAGCAGCTTACGGACAGTGGGCGATTCACCCCTCCACTTT
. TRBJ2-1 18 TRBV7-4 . CASSLNGPTHLGGDEQFF TGTGCCAGCAGCTTAAATGGGCCGACCCACCTGGGGGGCGATGAGCAGTTCTTC
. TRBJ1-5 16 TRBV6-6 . CASRDQGLAGNQPQHF TGTGCCAGCAGGGATCAGGGTTTGGCGGGCAATCAGCCCCAGCATTTT
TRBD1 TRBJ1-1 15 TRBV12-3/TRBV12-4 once CASSQQGAYGTEAFF TGTGCCAGCAGTCAACAGGGGGCGTACGGCACTGAAGCTTTCTTT
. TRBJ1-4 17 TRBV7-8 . CASSLASGGWSFEKLFF TGTGCCAGCAGCTTAGCGTCAGGCGGGTGGAGTTTCGAAAAACTGTTTTTT
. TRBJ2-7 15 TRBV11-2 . CASSLGRGASYEQYF TGTGCCAGCAGCTTAGGCAGGGGGGCCTCCTACGAGCAGTACTTC
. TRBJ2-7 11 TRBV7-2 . CASRDRNEQYF TGTGCCAGCAGGGACCGAAACGAGCAGTACTTC
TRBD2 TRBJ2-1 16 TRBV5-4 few CASGTSLGPMSNEQFF TGTGCCAGCGGGACTAGCCTTGGGCCCATGAGCAATGAGCAGTTCTTC
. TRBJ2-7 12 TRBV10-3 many CAIRNGPYEQYF TGTGCCATCAGGAACGGTCCCTACGAGCAGTACTTC
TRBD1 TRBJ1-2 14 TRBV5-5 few CASSTRQGANGYTF TGTGCCAGCAGCACGAGACAGGGGGCGAACGGCTACACCTTC
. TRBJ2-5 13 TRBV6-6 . CASSYSIQETQYF TGTGCCAGCAGTTACTCAATTCAAGAGACCCAGTACTTC
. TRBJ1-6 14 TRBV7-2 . CASSSGSYNSPLHF TGTGCCAGCAGCTCAGGCTCCTATAATTCACCCCTCCACTTT
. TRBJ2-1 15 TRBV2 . CASSELAPRLNEQFF TGTGCCAGCAGTGAATTGGCACCCCGCCTCAATGAGCAGTTCTTC
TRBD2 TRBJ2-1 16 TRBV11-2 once CASSFAPLAGVNEQFF TGTGCCAGCAGCTTCGCCCCCCTAGCGGGAGTAAATGAGCAGTTCTTC
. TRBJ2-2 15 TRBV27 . CASSLVDPNTGELFF TGTGCCAGCAGTTTAGTAGACCCGAACACCGGGGAGCTGTTTTTT
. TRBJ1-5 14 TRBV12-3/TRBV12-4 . CASSPNGYNQPQHF TGTGCCAGCAGTCCAAATGGATACAATCAGCCCCAGCATTTT
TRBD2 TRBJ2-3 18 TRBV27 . CASSPLAGGLKSTDTQYF TGTGCCAGCAGTCCCCTGGCGGGGGGTCTCAAAAGCACAGATACGCAGTATTTT